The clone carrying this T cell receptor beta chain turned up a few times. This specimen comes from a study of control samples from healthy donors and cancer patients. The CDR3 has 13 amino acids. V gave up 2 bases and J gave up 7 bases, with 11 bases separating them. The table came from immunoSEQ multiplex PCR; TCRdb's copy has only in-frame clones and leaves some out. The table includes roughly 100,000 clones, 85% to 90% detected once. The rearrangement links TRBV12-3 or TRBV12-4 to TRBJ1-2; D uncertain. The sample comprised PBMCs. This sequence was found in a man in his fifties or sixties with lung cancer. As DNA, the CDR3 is TGTGCCAGCAGTTTAAGGAGTCAAAGTGGCTACACCTTC. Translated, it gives CASSLRSQSGYTF.